This note documents a single TCR beta chain sequence. This sample stems from a study of PD-1 blockade in classical Hodgkin lymphoma. The assay was immunoSEQ multiplex PCR, and TCRdb's table has in-frame clones only and misses some. Counted here are tens of thousands of clones, around 67% occurring once; the ten biggest clones make up around 15%. The patients all showed relapse after autologous stem cell transplantation, while their brentuximab vedotin exposure varied. V trimming: 5 bases; J trimming: 0 bases; junction bases outside the gene matches: 7. Germline CDR1 is MNHEY and CDR2 is SMNVEV (reference sequence). The CDR3 has 16 amino acids.

The V call is TRBV27, the J call TRBJ1-3, with 7 bases identical to TRBD1. This specimen was peripheral blood mononuclear cells (PBMCs), taken before the second cycle of nivolumab. This TCR was sampled from a human donor with classical Hodgkin lymphoma. The CDR3 spells CASSPDRAISGNTIYF. The CDR3 coding sequence is TGTGCCAGCAGTCCCGACAGGGCTATCTCTGGAAACACCATATATTTT.